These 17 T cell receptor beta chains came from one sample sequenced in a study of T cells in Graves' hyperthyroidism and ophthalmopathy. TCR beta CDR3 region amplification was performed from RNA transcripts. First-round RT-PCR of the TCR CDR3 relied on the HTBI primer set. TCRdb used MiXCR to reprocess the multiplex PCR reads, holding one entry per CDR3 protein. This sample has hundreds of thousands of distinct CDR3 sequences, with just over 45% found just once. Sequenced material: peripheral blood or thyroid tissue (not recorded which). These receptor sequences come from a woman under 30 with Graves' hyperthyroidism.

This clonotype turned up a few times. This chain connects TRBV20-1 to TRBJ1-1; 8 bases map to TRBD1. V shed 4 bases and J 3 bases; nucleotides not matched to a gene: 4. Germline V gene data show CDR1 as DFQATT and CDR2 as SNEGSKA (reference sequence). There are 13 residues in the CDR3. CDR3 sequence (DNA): TGCAGTGCTATTAGGGGACAGGACACTGAAGCTTTCTTT. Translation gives CSAIRGQDTEAFF.

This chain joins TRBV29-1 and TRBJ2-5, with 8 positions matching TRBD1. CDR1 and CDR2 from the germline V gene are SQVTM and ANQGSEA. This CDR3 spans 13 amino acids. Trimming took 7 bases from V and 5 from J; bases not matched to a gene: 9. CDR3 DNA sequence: TGCAGCGCTGACAGGGGCCACGGGGAGACCCAGTACTTC. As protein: CSADRGHGETQYF.

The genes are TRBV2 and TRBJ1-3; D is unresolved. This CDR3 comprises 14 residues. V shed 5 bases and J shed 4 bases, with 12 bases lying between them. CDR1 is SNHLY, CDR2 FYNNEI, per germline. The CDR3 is CASSPVTWGNTIYF. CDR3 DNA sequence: TGTGCCAGCAGTCCGGTAACATGGGGAAACACCATATATTTT.

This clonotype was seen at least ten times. The CDR3 loop is CASSLNGYTF. The CDR3 region has the DNA TGTGCCAGCAGCCTCAATGGCTACACCTTC. The chain links TRBV7-9 to TRBJ1-2, with D unresolved. Germline V gene lookup returns CDR1 SEHNR and CDR2 FQNEAQ (reference sequence). The CDR3 loop spans 10 amino acids. V lost 5 bases and J 6 bases, leaving 4 bases between the germline ends.

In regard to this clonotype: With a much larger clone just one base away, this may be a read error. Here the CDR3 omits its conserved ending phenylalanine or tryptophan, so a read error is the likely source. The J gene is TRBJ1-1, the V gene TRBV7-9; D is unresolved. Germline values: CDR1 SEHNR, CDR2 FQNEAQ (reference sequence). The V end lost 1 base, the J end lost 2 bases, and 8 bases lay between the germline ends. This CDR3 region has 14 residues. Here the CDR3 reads CASSLVDPNTEAFL. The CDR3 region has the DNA TGTGCCAGCAGCTTAGTTGACCCTAACACTGAAGCTTTCCTT.

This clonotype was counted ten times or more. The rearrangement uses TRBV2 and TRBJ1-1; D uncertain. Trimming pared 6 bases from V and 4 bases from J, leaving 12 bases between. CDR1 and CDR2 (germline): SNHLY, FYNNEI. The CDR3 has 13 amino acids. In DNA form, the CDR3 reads TGTGCCAGCAGGAGCGACTTGGGCACTGAAGCTTTCTTT. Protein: CASRSDLGTEAFF.

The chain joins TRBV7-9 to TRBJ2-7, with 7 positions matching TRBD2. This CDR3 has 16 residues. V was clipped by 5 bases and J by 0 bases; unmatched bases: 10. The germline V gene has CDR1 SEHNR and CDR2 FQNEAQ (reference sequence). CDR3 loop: CASSQDLASGSYEQYF. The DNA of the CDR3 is TGTGCCAGCAGCCAAGATTTGGCTAGCGGCTCCTACGAGCAGTACTTC.

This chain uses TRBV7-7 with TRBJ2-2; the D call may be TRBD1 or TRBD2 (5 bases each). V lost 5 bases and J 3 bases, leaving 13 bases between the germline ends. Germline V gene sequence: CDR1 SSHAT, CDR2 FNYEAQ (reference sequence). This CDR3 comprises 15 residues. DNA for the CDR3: TGTGCCAGCAGCCGTGGGGGTCACGACACCGGGGAGCTGTTTTTT. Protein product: CASSRGGHDTGELFF.

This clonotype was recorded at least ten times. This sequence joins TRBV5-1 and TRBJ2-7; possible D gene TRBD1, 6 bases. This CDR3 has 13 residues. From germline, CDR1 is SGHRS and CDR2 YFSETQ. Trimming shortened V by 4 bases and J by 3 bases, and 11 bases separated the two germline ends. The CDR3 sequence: CASSTTGGYEQYF. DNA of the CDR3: TGCGCCAGCAGCACGACAGGAGGCTACGAGCAGTACTTC.

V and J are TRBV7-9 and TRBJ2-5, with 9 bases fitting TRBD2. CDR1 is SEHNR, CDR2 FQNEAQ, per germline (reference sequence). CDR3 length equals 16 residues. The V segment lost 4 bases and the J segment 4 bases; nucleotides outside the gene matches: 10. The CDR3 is CASSSDGLAHSETQYF. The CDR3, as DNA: TGTGCCAGCAGCTCGGACGGACTAGCGCATTCAGAGACCCAGTACTTC.

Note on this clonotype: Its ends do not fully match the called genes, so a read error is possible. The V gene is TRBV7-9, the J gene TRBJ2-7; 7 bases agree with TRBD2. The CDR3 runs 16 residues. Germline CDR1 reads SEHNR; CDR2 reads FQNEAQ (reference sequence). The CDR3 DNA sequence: TGCGCCAGCAGCCAAGATTCTGTCCGGGAGGCTATCGAGCAGTACTTC. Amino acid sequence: CASSQDSVREAIEQYF.

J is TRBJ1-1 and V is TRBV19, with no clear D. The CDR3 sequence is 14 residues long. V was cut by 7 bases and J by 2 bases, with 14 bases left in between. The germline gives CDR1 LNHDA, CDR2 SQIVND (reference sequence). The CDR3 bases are TGTGCCAGTATGAAAAGGTCAGGCAACACTGAAGCTTTCTTT. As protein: CASMKRSGNTEAFF.

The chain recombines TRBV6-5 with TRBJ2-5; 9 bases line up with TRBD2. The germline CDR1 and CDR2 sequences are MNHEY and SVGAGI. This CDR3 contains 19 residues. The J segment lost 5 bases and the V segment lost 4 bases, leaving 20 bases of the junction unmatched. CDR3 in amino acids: CASSSPGRDVASGTETQYF. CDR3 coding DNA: TGTGCCAGCAGTTCCCCTGGGAGGGACGTGGCTAGCGGGACCGAGACCCAGTACTTC.

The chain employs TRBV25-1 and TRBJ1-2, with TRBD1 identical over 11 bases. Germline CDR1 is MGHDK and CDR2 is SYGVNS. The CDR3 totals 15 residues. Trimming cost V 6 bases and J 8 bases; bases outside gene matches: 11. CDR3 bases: TGTGCCAGCAGCTTCGGACAGGGGGCTCTCTGGGGCTACACCTTC. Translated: CASSFGQGALWGYTF.

CDR3: CSAYTLGNEKLFF. For the CDR3, the DNA is TGCAGCGCCTACACGCTCGGTAATGAAAAACTGTTTTTT. This sequence joins TRBV29-1 and TRBJ1-4; D gene uncertain. Germline V gene data show CDR1 as SQVTM and CDR2 as ANQGSEA. With 7 bases removed from V and 4 bases from J, the gap between germline ends came to 13 bases. The CDR3 length is 13 residues. Full variable domain (rest looked up from reference TRBV29-1 and TRBJ1-4): SAVISQKPSRDICQRGTSLTIQCQVDSQVTMMFWYRQQPGQSLTLIATANQGSEATYESGFVIDKFPISRPNLTFSTLTVSNMSPEDSSIYLCSAYTLGNEKLFFGSGTQLSVL.

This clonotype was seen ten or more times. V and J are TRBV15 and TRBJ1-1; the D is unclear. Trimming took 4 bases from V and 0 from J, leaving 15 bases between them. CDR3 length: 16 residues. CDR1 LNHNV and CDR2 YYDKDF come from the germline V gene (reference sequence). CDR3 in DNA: TGTGCCACCAGCACCCCCACATCTCAGATGAACACTGAAGCTTTCTTT. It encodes CATSTPTSQMNTEAFF.

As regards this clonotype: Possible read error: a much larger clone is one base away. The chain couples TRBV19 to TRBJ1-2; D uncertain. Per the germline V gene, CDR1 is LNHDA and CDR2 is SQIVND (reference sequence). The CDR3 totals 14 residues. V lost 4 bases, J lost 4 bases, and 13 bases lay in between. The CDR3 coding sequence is TGTGCCAGTAGTACCTCTGGGGTTAGCTATGGCTACACCTTC. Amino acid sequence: CASSTSGVSYGYTF.